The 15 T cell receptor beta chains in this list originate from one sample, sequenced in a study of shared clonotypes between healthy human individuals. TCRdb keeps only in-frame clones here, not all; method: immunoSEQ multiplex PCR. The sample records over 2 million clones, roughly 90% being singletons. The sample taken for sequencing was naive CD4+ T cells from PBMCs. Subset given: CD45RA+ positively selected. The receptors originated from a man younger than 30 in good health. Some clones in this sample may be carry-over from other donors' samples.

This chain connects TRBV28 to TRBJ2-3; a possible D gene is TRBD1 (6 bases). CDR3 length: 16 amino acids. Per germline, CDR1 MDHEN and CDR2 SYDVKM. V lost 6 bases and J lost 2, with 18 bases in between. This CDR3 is CASRKSQGSFTDTQYF. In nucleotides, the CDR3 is TGTGCCAGCAGGAAGTCACAGGGTTCCTTCACAGATACGCAGTATTTT.

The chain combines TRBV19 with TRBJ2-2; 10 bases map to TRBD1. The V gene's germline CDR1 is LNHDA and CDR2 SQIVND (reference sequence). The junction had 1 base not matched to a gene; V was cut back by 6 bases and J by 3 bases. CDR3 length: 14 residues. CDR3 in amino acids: CASRGQGYTGELFF. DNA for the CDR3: TGTGCCAGTAGGGGACAGGGGTACACCGGGGAGCTGTTTTTT.

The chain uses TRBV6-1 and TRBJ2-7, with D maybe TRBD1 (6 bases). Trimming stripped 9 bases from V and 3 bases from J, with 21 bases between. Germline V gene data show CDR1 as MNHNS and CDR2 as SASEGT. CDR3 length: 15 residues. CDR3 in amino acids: CASTLGTQVDYEQYF. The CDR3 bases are TGTGCCAGTACCCTCGGGACACAAGTGGACTACGAGCAGTACTTC.

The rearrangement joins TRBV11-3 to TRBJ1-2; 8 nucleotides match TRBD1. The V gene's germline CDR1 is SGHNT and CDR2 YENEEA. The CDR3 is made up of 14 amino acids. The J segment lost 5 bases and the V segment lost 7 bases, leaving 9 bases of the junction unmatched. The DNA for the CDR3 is TGTGCCAGCACCTCACTCCAGGGGGCGTATGGCTACACCTTC. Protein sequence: CASTSLQGAYGYTF.

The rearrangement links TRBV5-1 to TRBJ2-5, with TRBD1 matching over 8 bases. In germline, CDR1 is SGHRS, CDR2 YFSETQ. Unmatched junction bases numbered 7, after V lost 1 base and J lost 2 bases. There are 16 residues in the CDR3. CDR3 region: CASSLMSTGGQETQYF. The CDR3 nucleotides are TGCGCCAGCAGCTTGATGTCTACAGGGGGACAAGAGACCCAGTACTTC.

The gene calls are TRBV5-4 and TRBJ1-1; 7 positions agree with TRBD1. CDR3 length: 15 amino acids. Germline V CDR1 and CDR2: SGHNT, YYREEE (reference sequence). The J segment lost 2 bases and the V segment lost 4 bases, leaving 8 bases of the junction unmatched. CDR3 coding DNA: TGTGCCAGCAGCCGGACCGGGACAGTAAACACTGAAGCTTTCTTT. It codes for CASSRTGTVNTEAFF.

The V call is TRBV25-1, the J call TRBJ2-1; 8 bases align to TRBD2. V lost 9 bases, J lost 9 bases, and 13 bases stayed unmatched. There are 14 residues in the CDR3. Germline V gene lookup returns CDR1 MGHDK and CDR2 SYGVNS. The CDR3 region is CASQGGGRFAEQFF. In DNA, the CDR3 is TGTGCCAGTCAGGGTGGCGGGAGGTTCGCTGAGCAGTTCTTC.

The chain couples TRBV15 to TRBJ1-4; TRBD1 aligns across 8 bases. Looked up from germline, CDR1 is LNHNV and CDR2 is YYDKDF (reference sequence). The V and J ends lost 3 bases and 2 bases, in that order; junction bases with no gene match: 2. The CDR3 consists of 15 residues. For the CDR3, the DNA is TGTGCCACCAGCAGCAGACAGGGGACTAATGAAAAACTGTTTTTT. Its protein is CATSSRQGTNEKLFF.

CDR3 DNA: TGTGCCAGCAGCCCCCGGCAGGGCGGCTACACCTTC. Translated, it gives CASSPRQGGYTF. This chain connects TRBV9 to TRBJ1-2, with D possibly being TRBD1 (5 bases). CDR3 size: 12 residues. Trimming stripped 4 bases from V and 8 bases from J, with 12 bases between. CDR1 is SGDLS, CDR2 YYNGEE, per germline.

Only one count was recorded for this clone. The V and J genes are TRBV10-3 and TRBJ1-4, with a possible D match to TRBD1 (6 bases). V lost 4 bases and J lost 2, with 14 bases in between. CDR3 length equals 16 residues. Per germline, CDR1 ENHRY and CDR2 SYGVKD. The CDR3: CAISVSAGATNEKLFF. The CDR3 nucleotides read TGTGCCATCAGTGTATCCGCGGGGGCGACTAATGAAAAACTGTTTTTT.

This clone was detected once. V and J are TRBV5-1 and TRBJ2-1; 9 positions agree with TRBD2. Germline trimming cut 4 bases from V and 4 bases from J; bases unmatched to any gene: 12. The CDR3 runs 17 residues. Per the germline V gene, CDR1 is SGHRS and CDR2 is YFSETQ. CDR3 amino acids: CASSRREASGIYNEQFF. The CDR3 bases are TGCGCCAGCAGCCGCCGGGAGGCTAGCGGGATATACAATGAGCAGTTCTTC.

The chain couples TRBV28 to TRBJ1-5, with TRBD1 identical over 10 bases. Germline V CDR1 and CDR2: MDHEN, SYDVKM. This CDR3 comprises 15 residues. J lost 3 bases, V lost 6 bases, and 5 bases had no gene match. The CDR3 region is CASSSGTGANQPQHF. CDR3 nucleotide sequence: TGTGCCAGCAGCTCCGGGACAGGGGCCAATCAGCCCCAGCATTTT. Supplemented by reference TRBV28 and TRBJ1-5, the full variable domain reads DVKVTQSSRYLVKRTGEKVFLECVQDMDHENMFWYRQDPGLGLRLIYFSYDVKMKEKGDIPEGYSVSREKKERFSLILESASTNQTSMYLCASSSGTGANQPQHFGDGTRLSIL.

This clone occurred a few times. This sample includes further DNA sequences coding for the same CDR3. DNA of the CDR3: TGCGCCAGCAGCTTGGGCGGGAACACTGAAGCTTTCTTT. Amino acids: CASSLGGNTEAFF. The chain carries TRBV5-1 and TRBJ1-1; D not resolved. CDR3 length: 13 amino acids. Germline V gene data show CDR1 as SGHRS and CDR2 as YFSETQ. The V gene lost 0 bases and the J gene lost 1 base, with 4 bases spanning the gap.

In nucleotides, the CDR3 is TGTGCCAGCAGCTTGCGGCGGGGGGGCCAAGAGACCCAGTACTTC. Encoded protein: CASSLRRGGQETQYF. The chain links TRBV5-6 to TRBJ2-5; 9 positions match TRBD2. Losses at the gene ends were 1 base for V and 1 base for J; bases not matched to a gene: 2. Per germline, CDR1 SGHDT and CDR2 YYEEEE. The CDR3 length is 15 residues.

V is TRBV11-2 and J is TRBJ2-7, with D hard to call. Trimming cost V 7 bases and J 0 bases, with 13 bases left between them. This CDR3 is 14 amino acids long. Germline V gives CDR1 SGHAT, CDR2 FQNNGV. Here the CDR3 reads CASTEQLTSYEQYF. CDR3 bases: TGTGCCAGCACCGAACAGTTGACCTCCTACGAGCAGTACTTC.